The 3 T cell receptor beta chains below were found in one sample sequenced in a study of blood T cell repertoires in COVID-19. Only in-frame clones appear in the TCRdb table, and some are missing; sequencing was by immunoSEQ multiplex PCR. This sample has 180,000 or so clones; 81% occur once, and the top ten carry 8% to 13%. Specimen: peripheral blood. The source is a middle-aged woman with COVID-19, enrolled during active disease.

J is TRBJ1-2 and V is TRBV27; D is possibly TRBD1 (5 bases). CDR3 size: 14 residues. V dropped 8 bases and J dropped 4 bases, with 17 bases sitting between them. The V gene's germline CDR1 is MNHEY and CDR2 SMNVEV (reference sequence). The CDR3 protein is CASGRSGDVYGYTF. The CDR3, as DNA: TGTGCCAGCGGTCGTTCGGGGGATGTCTATGGCTACACCTTC.

The chain links TRBV15 to TRBJ1-4; 11 bases agree with TRBD1. The CDR3 totals 15 residues. J gave up 8 bases and V 1 base, and 3 bases lay outside the gene matches. Per germline, CDR1 LNHNV and CDR2 YYDKDF (reference sequence). The CDR3 loop is CATSRAGTGGEKLFF. The CDR3 region has the DNA TGTGCCACCAGCAGAGCCGGGACAGGGGGGGAAAAACTGTTTTTT.

This clone is classed as medium-sized. CDR3 DNA: TGTGCCATTACTGGGACTACGCGCACAGATACGCAGTATTTT. Its protein is CAITGTTRTDTQYF. The V call is TRBV7-2, the J call TRBJ2-3; 7 bases are a match to TRBD2. The germline V gene encodes CDR1 SGHTA and CDR2 FQGNSA. V lost 10 bases, J lost 1 base, and 8 bases stayed unmatched. The CDR3 is 14 residues long.